The rows below give T cell receptor beta chains drawn from one sample of a study of pediatric ulcerative colitis. TCRdb's copy holds only in-frame clones and misses some; the assay was immunoSEQ multiplex PCR. The data show about 16,000 clones, roughly 74% seen once. Material: gut tissue. The receptors shown here come from a boy younger than 18 with moderate ulcerative colitis. CDR3s leave out the opening cysteine and the closing phenylalanine or tryptophan. The order of the fields is V gene, J gene, CDR3 protein.

>TRBV9|TRBJ2-4
ASSVGGGGDRPNIQY
>TRBV11-3|TRBJ2-5
ASSLGLQETQY
>TRBV6-5|TRBJ2-7
ASSYGTGYEQY
>TRBV19|TRBJ2-7
ASSIAPAYEQY
>TRBV11-2|TRBJ2-1
ATPDSGRDNEQF
>TRBV27|TRBJ2-1
ASSPEDSLAYNEQF
>TRBV6-6|TRBJ1-4
ASTPTGLNEKLF
>TRBV7-9|TRBJ1-2
ASTASPPVPHYGYT
>TRBV19|TRBJ2-6
ASSTYGTLPGANVLT
>TRBV5-4|TRBJ1-2
ASSGLTGTSYT
>TRBV4-1|TRBJ1-5
ASSQVGRGNQPQH
>TRBV6-6|TRBJ2-1
ASSYSSRLAGGKKF
>TRBV4-2|TRBJ2-5
ASSQDLRTGVRETQY
>TRBV7-6|TRBJ2-3
ASSPGLAGGSTDTQY
>TRBV7-9|TRBJ2-2
ASSLGNPGELF
>TRBV30|TRBJ2-1
AWNDRAPYNEQF
>TRBV5-6|TRBJ2-1
ASSAVRDRASYNEQF
>TRBV7-9|TRBJ2-2
ASSIRAGANLNTGELF
>TRBV18|TRBJ2-2
ASSQAYTGELF
>TRBV19|TRBJ1-2
ASSANFGGYT
>TRBV29-1|TRBJ2-3
SVPHRTTDTQY
>TRBV5-4|TRBJ1-1
ASSLQSANTEAF
>TRBV7-9|TRBJ1-3
ASSLETGSPGNTIY
>TRBV6-1|TRBJ1-2
ASSEEWTDGYT
>TRBV5-6|TRBJ1-1
ASSSKWGAADTEAF
>TRBV7-8|TRBJ2-3
ASSSRDSTDTQY
>TRBV15|TRBJ2-7
ATSTGLAGAYEQY
>TRBV5-1|TRBJ2-7
ASSLGGDSYEQY
>TRBV15|TRBJ1-5
ATSREVNQPQH
>TRBV19|TRBJ1-2
ASSIPGQSVYGYT
>TRBV6-5|TRBJ2-7
ASSYSQAGVYEQY
>TRBV7-3|TRBJ2-1
ASSTPSGTSSNEQF
>TRBV27|TRBJ2-7
ASSLTGTGGLEQY
>TRBV11-3|TRBJ2-1
ASSRAGQGGNEQF
>TRBV7-2|TRBJ2-3
ASNRAGFTDTQY
>TRBV4-2|TRBJ2-7
ASSQERTSATYEQY
>TRBV4-1|TRBJ1-2
ASSQGPGQGAFYGYT
>TRBV19|TRBJ2-6
ASSRDVSSGANVLT
>TRBV5-1|TRBJ2-3
ASSFVRDTQY
>TRBV7-2|TRBJ2-2
ASSRTSGSKDGELF
>TRBV7-3|TRBJ2-1
ASSPGAGLAGGGNEQF
>TRBV7-9|TRBJ1-4
ASSLGRGGEKLF